This entry is about one T cell receptor (beta chain). This record belongs to a study of T cell changes during pregnancy in multiple sclerosis. Measured with immunoSEQ multiplex PCR; TCRdb has only the in-frame clones, and not every one. The data hold about 41,000 clones, with 80% to 90% observed a single time. The J segment lost 3 bases and the V segment lost 7 bases, leaving 9 bases of the junction unmatched. Looked up from germline, CDR1 is ENHRY and CDR2 is SYGVKD. The CDR3 consists of 16 residues. The starting material was CD4+ T cells from peripheral blood mononuclear cells, obtained in the first trimester of pregnancy. This chain links TRBV10-3 with TRBJ2-7; 13 bases align to TRBD2. The sequence was collected from a female donor with multiple sclerosis, enrolled in a pregnancy study. CDR3 coding DNA: TGTGCCATCACCGCTCAACTAGCGGGAGGGGTCTACGAGCAGTACTTC. It specifies CAITAQLAGGVYEQYF.